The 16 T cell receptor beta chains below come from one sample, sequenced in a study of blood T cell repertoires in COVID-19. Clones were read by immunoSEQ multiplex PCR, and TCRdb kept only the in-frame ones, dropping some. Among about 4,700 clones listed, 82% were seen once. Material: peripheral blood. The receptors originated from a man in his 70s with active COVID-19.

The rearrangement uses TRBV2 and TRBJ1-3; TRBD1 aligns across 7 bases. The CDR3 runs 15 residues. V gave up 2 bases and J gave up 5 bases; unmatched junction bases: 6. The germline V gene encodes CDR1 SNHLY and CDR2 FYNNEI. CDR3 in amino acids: CASSERRGRRNTIYF. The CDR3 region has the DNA TGTGCCAGCAGTGAAAGGAGGGGGCGACGAAACACCATATATTTT.

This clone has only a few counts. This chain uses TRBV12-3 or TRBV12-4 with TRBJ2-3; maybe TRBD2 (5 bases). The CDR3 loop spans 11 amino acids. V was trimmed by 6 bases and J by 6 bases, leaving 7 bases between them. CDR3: CASSPGDTQYF. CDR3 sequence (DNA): TGTGCCAGCAGCCCGGGGGATACGCAGTATTTT.

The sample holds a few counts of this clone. CDR3 coding DNA: TGTGCCAGCAGTGCTACAGGGTCCGGGGCCAACGTCCTGACTTTC. Translating it yields CASSATGSGANVLTF. This chain uses TRBV28 with TRBJ2-6; D possibly corresponds to TRBD1 (6 bases). V lost 5 bases and J 4 bases, leaving 12 bases between the germline ends. Germline CDR1 is MDHEN and CDR2 is SYDVKM. CDR3 length: 15 residues.

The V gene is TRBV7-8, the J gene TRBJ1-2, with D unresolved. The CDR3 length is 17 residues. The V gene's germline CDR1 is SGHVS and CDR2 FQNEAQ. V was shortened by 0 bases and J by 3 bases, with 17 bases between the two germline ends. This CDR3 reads CASSLASWAGSDYGYTF. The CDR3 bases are TGTGCCAGCAGCTTAGCCTCATGGGCAGGTTCTGACTATGGCTACACCTTC.

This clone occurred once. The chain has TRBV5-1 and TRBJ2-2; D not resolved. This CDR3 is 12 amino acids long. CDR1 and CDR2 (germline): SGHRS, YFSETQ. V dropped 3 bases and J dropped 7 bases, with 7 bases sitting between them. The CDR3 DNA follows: TGCGCCAGCAGCTGGAGTGGCGGGGAGCTGTTTTTT. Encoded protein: CASSWSGGELFF. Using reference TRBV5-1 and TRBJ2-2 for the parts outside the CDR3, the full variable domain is KAGVTQTPRYLIKTRGQQVTLSCSPISGHRSVSWYQQTPGQGLQFLFEYFSETQRNKGNFPGRFSGRQFSNSRSEMNVSTLELGDSALYLCASSWSGGELFFGEGSRLTVL.

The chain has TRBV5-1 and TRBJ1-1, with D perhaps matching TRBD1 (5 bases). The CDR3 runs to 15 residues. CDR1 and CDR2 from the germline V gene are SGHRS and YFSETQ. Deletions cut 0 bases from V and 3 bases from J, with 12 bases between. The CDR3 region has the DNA TGCGCCAGCAGCTTGGCCCAGGGTCGGGACACTGAAGCTTTCTTT. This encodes CASSLAQGRDTEAFF.

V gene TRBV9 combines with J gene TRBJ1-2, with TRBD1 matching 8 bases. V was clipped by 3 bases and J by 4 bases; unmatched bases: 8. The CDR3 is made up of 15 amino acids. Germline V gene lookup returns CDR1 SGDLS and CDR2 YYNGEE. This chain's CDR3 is CASSGETGVGYGYTF. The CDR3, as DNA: TGTGCCAGCAGCGGAGAGACAGGGGTGGGCTATGGCTACACCTTC.

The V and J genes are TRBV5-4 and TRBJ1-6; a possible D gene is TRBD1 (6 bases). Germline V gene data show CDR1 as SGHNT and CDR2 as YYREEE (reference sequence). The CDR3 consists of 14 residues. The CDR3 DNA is TGTGCGAGTACCAGGGGATCGAATAATTCACCCCTCCACTTT. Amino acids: CASTRGSNNSPLHF.

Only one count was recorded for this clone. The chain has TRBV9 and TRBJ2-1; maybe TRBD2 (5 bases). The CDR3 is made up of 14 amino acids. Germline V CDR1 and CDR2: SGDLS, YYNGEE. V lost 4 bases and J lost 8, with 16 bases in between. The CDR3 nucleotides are TGTGCCAGCAGCCCAACAACTAGTATCCATGAGCAGTTCTTC. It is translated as CASSPTTSIHEQFF.

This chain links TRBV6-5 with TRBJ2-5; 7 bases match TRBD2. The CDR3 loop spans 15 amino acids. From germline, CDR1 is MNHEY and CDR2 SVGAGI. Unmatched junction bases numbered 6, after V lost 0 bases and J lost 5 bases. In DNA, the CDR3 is TGTGCCAGCAGTTACTCCGGGGGGAGTGGGGAGACCCAGTACTTC. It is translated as CASSYSGGSGETQYF.

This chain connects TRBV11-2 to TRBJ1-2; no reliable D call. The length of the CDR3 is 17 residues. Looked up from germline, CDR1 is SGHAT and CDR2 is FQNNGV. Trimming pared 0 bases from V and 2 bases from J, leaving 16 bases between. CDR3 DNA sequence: TGTGCCAGCAGCTTAGATCCTCCGTCAAGCCGAAACTATGGCTACACCTTC. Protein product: CASSLDPPSSRNYGYTF.

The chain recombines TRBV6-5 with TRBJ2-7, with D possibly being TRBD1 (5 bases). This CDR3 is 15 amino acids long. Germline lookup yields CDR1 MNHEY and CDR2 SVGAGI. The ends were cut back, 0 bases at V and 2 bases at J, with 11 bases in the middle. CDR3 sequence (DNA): TGTGCCAGCAGTTACTCGGCAGGGCGAACCTACGAGCAGTACTTC. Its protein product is CASSYSAGRTYEQYF.

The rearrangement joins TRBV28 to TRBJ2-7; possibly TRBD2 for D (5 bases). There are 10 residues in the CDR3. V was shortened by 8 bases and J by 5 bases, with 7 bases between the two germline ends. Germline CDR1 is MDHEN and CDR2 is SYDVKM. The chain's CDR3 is CASGGHEQYF. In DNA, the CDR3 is TGTGCCAGCGGAGGCCACGAGCAGTACTTC.

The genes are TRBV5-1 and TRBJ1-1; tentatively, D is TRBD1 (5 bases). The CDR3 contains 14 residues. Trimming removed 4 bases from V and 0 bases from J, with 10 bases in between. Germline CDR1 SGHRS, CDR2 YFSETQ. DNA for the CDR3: TGCGCCAGCAGCCAGGGCCAGATGAACACTGAAGCTTTCTTT. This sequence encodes CASSQGQMNTEAFF.

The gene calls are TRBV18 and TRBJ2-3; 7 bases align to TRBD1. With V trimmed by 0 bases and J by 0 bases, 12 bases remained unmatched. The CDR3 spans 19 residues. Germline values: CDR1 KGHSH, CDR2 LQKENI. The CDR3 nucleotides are TGTGCCAGCTCACCACCGAACCGGGGACAGAGGTTAAGCACAGATACGCAGTATTTT. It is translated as CASSPPNRGQRLSTDTQYF. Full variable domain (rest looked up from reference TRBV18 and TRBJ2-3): NAGVMQNPRHLVRRRGQEARLRCSPMKGHSHVYWYRQLPEEGLKFMVYLQKENIIDESGMPKERFSAEFPKEGPSILRIQQVVRGDSAAYFCASSPPNRGQRLSTDTQYFGPGTRLTVL.

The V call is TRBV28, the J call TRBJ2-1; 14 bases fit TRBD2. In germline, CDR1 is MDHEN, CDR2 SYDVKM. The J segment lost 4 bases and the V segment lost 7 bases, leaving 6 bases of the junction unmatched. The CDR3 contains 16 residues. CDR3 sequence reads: CASTPTSGGGYNEQFF. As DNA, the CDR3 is TGTGCCAGCACGCCGACTAGCGGGGGGGGTTACAATGAGCAGTTCTTC.